Below, 14 T cell receptor beta chains from the same sample are listed, as sequenced in a study of blood T cell repertoires in COVID-19. Generated by immunoSEQ multiplex PCR, the TCRdb table keeps only in-frame clones and is missing some. The repertoire includes about 120,000 clones, about 89% of them detected once, and 30% sits in the top ten. The sequenced sample was peripheral blood. These receptors were obtained from a woman in her seventies with acute or convalescent COVID-19.

The chain couples TRBV6-2 or TRBV6-3 to TRBJ2-2, with TRBD2 matching 9 bases. CDR1 and CDR2 (germline): MNHEY, SVGEGT. This CDR3 is 17 amino acids long. V shed 0 bases, J shed 1 base, and the junction held 3 bases outside the gene matches. Here the CDR3 DNA reads TGTGCCAGCAGTTACTCGCTAGCGGGGCAGAACACCGGGGAGCTGTTTTTT. Protein product: CASSYSLAGQNTGELFF.

CDR3 amino acids: CASSQETGPLTNEKLFF. The DNA of the CDR3 is TGTGCCAGCAGCCAAGAGACAGGGCCGCTAACTAATGAAAAACTGTTTTTT. The V gene is TRBV3-1 (or the pseudogene TRBV3-2), the J gene TRBJ1-4; TRBD1 agrees at 7 bases. The CDR3 sequence is 17 residues long. CDR1 and CDR2 from the germline V gene are LGHDT and YNNKEL (reference sequence). J was trimmed by 1 base and V by 0 bases; bases with no gene match: 5.

The rearrangement joins TRBV2 to TRBJ2-7, with TRBD2 matching 9 bases. This CDR3 has 14 residues. With 5 bases clipped from V and 4 bases from J, the junction kept 6 bases outside the gene matches. CDR1 and CDR2 (germline): SNHLY, FYNNEI. CDR3 DNA sequence: TGTGCCAGCAGTTCGGGACTAGCAGATTACGAGCAGTACTTC. Its protein product is CASSSGLADYEQYF.

The gene calls are TRBV28 and TRBJ1-1; a possible D gene is TRBD1 (6 bases). The CDR3 sequence is 14 residues long. Trimming took 6 bases from V and 1 from J, leaving 12 bases between them. Looked up from germline, CDR1 is MDHEN and CDR2 is SYDVKM. The chain's CDR3 is CASSPTGQNTEAFF. CDR3 sequence (DNA): TGTGCCAGCAGCCCCACGGGACAGAACACTGAAGCTTTCTTT.

The chain joins TRBV11-3 to TRBJ1-6, with 11 positions matching TRBD1. V lost 4 bases to trimming and J lost 8 bases; unmatched junction nucleotides: 7. The CDR3 has 16 amino acids. Germline V CDR1 and CDR2: SGHNT, YENEEA. CDR3 sequence reads: CASSSDRGLSDSPLHF. The DNA for the CDR3 is TGTGCCAGCAGCTCGGACAGGGGGCTCTCGGATTCACCCCTCCACTTT.

The gene calls are TRBV28 and TRBJ1-4; D gene uncertain. This CDR3 has 14 residues. Trimming removed 3 bases from V and 6 bases from J, with 11 bases in between. Germline V gives CDR1 MDHEN, CDR2 SYDVKM. The CDR3 reads CASSFPGVDEKLFF. The DNA for the CDR3 is TGTGCCAGCAGTTTTCCCGGGGTGGATGAAAAACTGTTTTTT.

The J gene is TRBJ2-3, the V gene TRBV14, with TRBD2 matching over 7 bases. The V gene's germline CDR1 is SGHDN and CDR2 FVKESK. This CDR3 spans 16 amino acids. V was clipped by 3 bases and J by 3 bases; unmatched bases: 9. CDR3 DNA sequence: TGTGCCAGCAGCCAGTTAGCGGGCCTTGCGACAGATACGCAGTATTTT. Protein: CASSQLAGLATDTQYF.

The chain couples TRBV6-2 or TRBV6-3 to TRBJ1-6, with 8 bases that match TRBD1. CDR1 and CDR2 from the germline V gene are MNHEY and SVGEGT. CDR3 size: 16 residues. Losses at the gene ends were 2 bases for V and 9 bases for J; bases not matched to a gene: 9. The CDR3 loop reads CASSYKKQGVSSPLHF. CDR3 DNA: TGTGCCAGCAGTTACAAAAAACAGGGGGTAAGTTCACCCCTCCACTTT.

The V gene is TRBV28, the J gene TRBJ2-7, with 7 positions matching TRBD2. Germline CDR1 is MDHEN and CDR2 is SYDVKM. This CDR3 region has 13 residues. After removal of 6 bases from V and 7 bases from J, the junction contained 9 bases not matched to a gene. CDR3 sequence reads: CASRTGTIREQYF. DNA of the CDR3: TGTGCCAGCAGAACCGGGACTATCAGGGAGCAGTACTTC.

The chain employs TRBV18 and TRBJ2-2; perhaps TRBD1 as D (5 bases). V lost 3 bases and J 5 bases, leaving 7 bases between the germline ends. The CDR3 runs to 13 residues. Germline V gives CDR1 KGHSH, CDR2 LQKENI. This CDR3 reads CASSPRQTGELFF. CDR3 DNA: TGTGCCAGCTCACCCCGACAGACCGGGGAGCTGTTTTTT. The full variable domain, in which reference TRBV18 and TRBJ2-2 provide the parts outside the CDR3, is NAGVMQNPRHLVRRRGQEARLRCSPMKGHSHVYWYRQLPEEGLKFMVYLQKENIIDESGMPKERFSAEFPKEGPSILRIQQVVRGDSAAYFCASSPRQTGELFFGEGSRLTVL.

This chain uses TRBV28 with TRBJ2-7, with D perhaps matching TRBD2 (5 bases). Trimming removed 9 bases at V and 6 bases at J, with 21 bases between. This CDR3 region has 14 residues. Per germline, CDR1 MDHEN and CDR2 SYDVKM. The CDR3 region has the DNA TGTGCCAGTCGAGGCGATAAAGCGGTCGGCGAGCAGTACTTC. It codes for CASRGDKAVGEQYF. Based on the CDR3 plus reference TRBV28 and TRBJ2-7, the full variable domain is DVKVTQSSRYLVKRTGEKVFLECVQDMDHENMFWYRQDPGLGLRLIYFSYDVKMKEKGDIPEGYSVSREKKERFSLILESASTNQTSMYLCASRGDKAVGEQYFGPGTRLTVT.

Here the CDR3 reads CASSPTTGAGYGYTF. The CDR3 nucleotides read TGTGCCAGCAGCCCAACGACAGGGGCAGGCTATGGCTACACCTTC. V usage is TRBV5-4 and J usage is TRBJ1-2; 8 bases fit TRBD1. CDR3 size: 15 residues. Trimming at V came to 4 bases and at J to 4 bases, leaving 9 bases not matched to a gene. Germline V gene sequence: CDR1 SGHNT, CDR2 YYREEE (reference sequence).

The chain is built from TRBV19 and TRBJ1-2; TRBD1 is a possible D gene (5 bases). V was trimmed by 4 bases and J by 1 base, leaving 10 bases between them. Germline V gives CDR1 LNHDA, CDR2 SQIVND (reference sequence). The CDR3 is 14 residues long. In nucleotides, the CDR3 is TGTGCCAGTAGTACCGGAGACAGTAACTATGGCTACACCTTC. This codes for CASSTGDSNYGYTF.

This clone showed up just once. The chain recombines TRBV5-1 with TRBJ2-1; 14 nucleotides match TRBD2. The CDR3 has 18 residues. Per the germline V gene, CDR1 is SGHRS and CDR2 is YFSETQ. V shed 0 bases and J 4 bases; nucleotides not matched to a gene: 6. CDR3 region: CASSLGTSGGTYYNEQFF. The CDR3 DNA sequence: TGCGCCAGCAGCTTGGGGACTAGCGGGGGGACTTATTACAATGAGCAGTTCTTC.